This T cell receptor beta chain was profiled in a study of glioma-infiltrating T cells after dendritic cell vaccination. Study-wide background: Glioblastoma patients came from Phase I and II dendritic cell vaccination trials. Three intradermal dendritic cell vaccine injections were given every two weeks.

Primers: 60 V beta forward and 13 J beta reverse. Assay used: immunoSEQ multiplex PCR; TCRdb lists only in-frame clones, some missing. The top ten hold 12% of the sample, which has roughly 100,000 clones, roughly 79% seen once. With regard to this clone: Antigen unknown.

General observations from the study: Longer survival after dendritic cell vaccination followed higher pretreatment TIL content.

V was pared by 2 bases and J by 1 base, with 9 bases between. Germline V CDR1 and CDR2: LGHNA, YNFKEQ. The CDR3 totals 14 residues. The source is a human donor with glioblastoma. The gene calls are TRBV4-2 and TRBJ2-7; perhaps TRBD1 as D (5 bases). The starting material was blood, obtained before dendritic cell vaccination. CDR3 region: CASSQNSGSYEQYF. The CDR3 coding sequence is TGTGCCAGCAGCCAAAACTCAGGGTCCTACGAGCAGTACTTC.